The 29 T cell receptor beta chains below come from one sample, sequenced in a study of shared clonotypes between healthy human individuals. Assay: immunoSEQ multiplex PCR; the TCRdb copy retains only in-frame clones and omits some. Among some 1.5 million clones listed, 98% were seen once. The sample taken for sequencing was naive CD4+ T cells sorted from blood. The sample's subset: CD45RA+ positively selected. The receptor set was obtained from a man aged 25-40 years in good health.

The chain joins TRBV5-1 to TRBJ2-7, with D hard to call. V was clipped by 4 bases and J by 1 base, with 12 bases between them. CDR3 length: 14 amino acids. Per germline, CDR1 SGHRS and CDR2 YFSETQ. The CDR3 nucleotides are TGCGCCAGCAGCCCACATCCTTCGTCCTACGAGCAGTACTTC. It encodes CASSPHPSSYEQYF.

This clone was observed a single time. This sequence joins TRBV5-6 and TRBJ1-2; D ambiguous. V lost 5 bases and J lost 4, with 12 bases in between. Germline assignment: CDR1 SGHDT and CDR2 YYEEEE. This CDR3 comprises 13 residues. CDR3 sequence reads: CASSQSLGYGYTF. In DNA form, the CDR3 reads TGTGCCAGCAGTCAATCCTTGGGCTATGGCTACACCTTC.

V is TRBV10-3 and J is TRBJ1-1, with a weak D call TRBD1 (6 bases). Germline values: CDR1 ENHRY, CDR2 SYGVKD. V lost 5 bases to trimming and J lost 6 bases, with 10 bases between them. The CDR3 spans 12 residues. The CDR3 loop is CAISQGPPEAFF. The CDR3 region has the DNA TGTGCCATCAGTCAGGGGCCTCCTGAAGCTTTCTTT.

This clone has more than one count but fewer than ten. V usage is TRBV9 and J usage is TRBJ2-1; 7 bases are a match to TRBD1. There are 15 residues in the CDR3. V lost 3 bases and J lost 2; bases outside the gene matches: 5. Germline assignment: CDR1 SGDLS and CDR2 YYNGEE. The CDR3 DNA sequence: TGTGCCAGCAGCGCAACAGGGGACCCCTACAATGAGCAGTTCTTC. Its protein is CASSATGDPYNEQFF.

The V and J genes are TRBV5-4 and TRBJ1-1; D is unclear. From germline, CDR1 is SGHNT and CDR2 YYREEE (reference sequence). CDR3 size: 13 residues. The ends were cut back, 0 bases at V and 1 base at J, with 4 bases in the middle. DNA for the CDR3: TGTGCCAGCAGCTTGGAAGGGAACACTGAAGCTTTCTTT. Its translation is CASSLEGNTEAFF.

This clone was seen only a few times. In the same sample, other DNA sequences code for this CDR3. This sequence joins TRBV20-1 and TRBJ2-7; no firm D call. The CDR3 runs to 9 residues. Germline loops: CDR1 DFQATT, CDR2 SNEGSKA (reference sequence). V lost 5 bases, J lost 3 bases, and 2 bases lay in between. CDR3 protein: CSAGYEQYF. Here the CDR3 DNA reads TGCAGTGCTGGCTACGAGCAGTACTTC.

This chain joins TRBV5-4 and TRBJ1-3, with 7 bases aligning to TRBD1. CDR3 length equals 16 residues. Germline CDR1 and CDR2: SGHNT and YYREEE (reference sequence). The trim removed 4 bases at V and 4 bases at J, leaving 11 bases unmatched. The CDR3 bases are TGTGCCAGCAGCAGAGGGGACAGCCGCCCGGGAAACACCATATATTTT. Residues: CASSRGDSRPGNTIYF.

The V call is TRBV11-2, the J call TRBJ1-4; 12 bases agree with TRBD1. Germline lookup yields CDR1 SGHAT and CDR2 FQNNGV. This CDR3 has 15 residues. Trimming took 3 bases from V and 7 from J; bases not matched to a gene: 3. CDR3 sequence reads: CASSLGTGGVEKLFF. The CDR3 nucleotides read TGTGCCAGCAGCTTGGGGACAGGGGGCGTTGAAAAACTGTTTTTT.

The CDR3 DNA is TGCAGCGTTGGGGGGAGGGTCAGGGATGAGCAGTACTTC. This sequence encodes CSVGGRVRDEQYF. The rearrangement uses TRBV29-1 and TRBJ2-7; 7 bases align to TRBD2. Germline loops: CDR1 SQVTM, CDR2 ANQGSEA. V dropped 4 bases and J dropped 7; count of bases not matched to a gene: 10. This CDR3 has 13 residues.

In regard to this clone: This CDR3 is also generated by other DNA sequences in the sample. This sequence joins TRBV7-2 and TRBJ1-5; D is possibly TRBD1 (5 bases). The CDR3 extends over 13 amino acids. V was shortened by 5 bases and J by 4 bases, with 9 bases between the two germline ends. Germline V gene lookup returns CDR1 SGHTA and CDR2 FQGNSA. The CDR3 coding sequence is TGTGCCAGCAGCCCCCGACAGAATCAGCCCCAGCATTTT. This encodes CASSPRQNQPQHF.

The CDR3 DNA is TGTGCCAGCAGTTACCGTCGCGGTTATGGCTACACCTTC. Translation gives CASSYRRGYGYTF. The chain joins TRBV6-5 to TRBJ1-2, with D uncertain. This CDR3 spans 13 amino acids. Trimming took off 2 bases at V and 5 bases at J, with 9 bases between the two ends. CDR1 and CDR2 from the germline V gene are MNHEY and SVGAGI.

The J gene is TRBJ2-5, the V gene TRBV5-6, with 8 bases that match TRBD2. CDR1 is SGHDT and CDR2 is YYEEEE in the germline V gene. The V segment lost 0 bases and the J segment 5 bases; nucleotides outside the gene matches: 6. The CDR3 extends over 15 amino acids. The CDR3 is CASSLAGGPEETQYF. In DNA, the CDR3 is TGTGCCAGCAGCTTGGCGGGAGGGCCGGAGGAGACCCAGTACTTC.

The gene calls are TRBV29-1 and TRBJ1-1, with unresolved D. The CDR3 totals 12 residues. The V end was cut by 4 bases, the J end by 8 bases, with 14 bases between. The germline CDR1 and CDR2 sequences are SQVTM and ANQGSEA. The CDR3 region has the DNA TGCAGCGTTGCCAGGCAGTGGGCAGAAGCTTTCTTT. Amino acid sequence: CSVARQWAEAFF.

The chain recombines TRBV18 with TRBJ2-7, with 9 bases matching TRBD1. The V gene end was trimmed by 1 base and the J gene end by 13 bases; junction bases not matched to a gene: 17. The CDR3 extends over 16 amino acids. Looked up from germline, CDR1 is KGHSH and CDR2 is LQKENI. CDR3 nucleotide sequence: TGTGCCAGCTCACCACTTTTGGGGACAGGGCAAAAGGAGCGATACTTC. Its protein product is CASSPLLGTGQKERYF.

The chain employs TRBV12-5 and TRBJ1-1; 8 bases agree with TRBD1. This CDR3 contains 15 residues. V was pared by 0 bases and J by 7 bases, with 7 bases of the junction left unmatched. CDR1 is LGHNT and CDR2 is FRNRAP in the germline V gene. The CDR3 region is CASGLVLGTGGEAFF. The CDR3 bases are TGTGCTAGTGGTTTGGTCCTCGGGACAGGCGGTGAAGCTTTCTTT.

The chain has TRBV27 and TRBJ2-2, with 7 bases lining up with TRBD2. CDR3 length: 18 amino acids. Losses at the gene ends were 6 bases for V and 4 bases for J; bases not matched to a gene: 17. The germline CDR1 and CDR2 sequences are MNHEY and SMNVEV (reference sequence). DNA of the CDR3: TGTGCCAGCAGCCTCTGGGTGCGGGAGAGACGATTCACCGGGGAGCTGTTTTTT. Protein sequence: CASSLWVRERRFTGELFF.

This chain connects TRBV30 to TRBJ2-1; tentative D call: TRBD1 (6 bases). The CDR3 spans 14 residues. Trimming stripped 1 base from V and 10 bases from J, with 17 bases between. CDR1 and CDR2 from the germline V gene are GTSNPN and SVGIG (reference sequence). The chain's CDR3 is CAWSGRTAVGEQFF. CDR3 nucleotide sequence: TGTGCCTGGAGTGGGAGGACAGCAGTCGGGGAGCAGTTCTTC.

The chain employs TRBV5-5 and TRBJ1-1; D unclear. Per germline, CDR1 SGHKS and CDR2 YYEKEE (reference sequence). The CDR3 has 14 residues. V was shortened by 2 bases and J by 0 bases, with 8 bases between the two germline ends. The CDR3 DNA is TGTGCCAGCAGCTTACACGCGATGAACACTGAAGCTTTCTTT. This sequence encodes CASSLHAMNTEAFF.

The J gene is TRBJ2-2, the V gene TRBV5-1; TRBD1 might be the D (5 bases). This CDR3 is built from 14 residues. V was trimmed by 4 bases and J by 7 bases, leaving 14 bases between them. In germline, CDR1 is SGHRS, CDR2 YFSETQ. The CDR3 bases are TGCGCCAGCAGCGACAGTACATCGATCGGGGAGCTGTTTTTT. This codes for CASSDSTSIGELFF. Together with reference TRBV5-1 and TRBJ2-2, the CDR3 gives the full variable domain: KAGVTQTPRYLIKTRGQQVTLSCSPISGHRSVSWYQQTPGQGLQFLFEYFSETQRNKGNFPGRFSGRQFSNSRSEMNVSTLELGDSALYLCASSDSTSIGELFFGEGSRLTVL.

A remark on this clone: This sample also contains other DNA sequences that code for the same CDR3. V and J are TRBV29-1 and TRBJ2-2; D ambiguous. Trimming removed 7 bases from V and 8 bases from J, with 11 bases in between. The CDR3 is 11 residues long. Germline V gene lookup returns CDR1 SQVTM and CDR2 ANQGSEA. This chain's CDR3 is CSGSSTGELFF. The CDR3 DNA follows: TGCAGCGGCTCCTCCACGGGGGAGCTGTTTTTT.

The chain joins TRBV4-3 to TRBJ2-4; D is unclear. Deletions cut 4 bases from V and 0 bases from J, with 4 bases between. The CDR3 is made up of 13 amino acids. Germline loops: CDR1 LGHNA, CDR2 YSLEER. CDR3 amino acids: CASSPIAKNIQYF. CDR3 DNA: TGCGCCAGCAGCCCCATAGCCAAAAACATTCAGTACTTC.

V and J are TRBV29-1 and TRBJ2-1; D is unclear. The CDR3 is 11 residues long. Germline-derived CDR1 and CDR2 are SQVTM and ANQGSEA. The V end lost 4 bases, the J end lost 5 bases, and 6 bases lay between the germline ends. DNA for the CDR3: TGCAGCGTTGTCTCGAACAATGAGCAGTTCTTC. It specifies CSVVSNNEQFF.

DNA for the CDR3: TGTGCCAGCAGCTTGAGTGGGGGGAAACTGTTTTTT. Protein product: CASSLSGGKLFF. This rearrangement joins TRBV7-2 to TRBJ1-4; maybe TRBD1 (5 bases). Trimming took off 3 bases at V and 11 bases at J, with 10 bases between the two ends. The CDR3 covers 12 residues. CDR1 and CDR2 from the germline V gene are SGHTA and FQGNSA.

J is TRBJ2-7 and V is TRBV29-1; no definite D call. The V gene's germline CDR1 is SQVTM and CDR2 ANQGSEA. V lost 4 bases and J lost 2, with 15 bases in between. The length of the CDR3 is 14 residues. The CDR3 DNA reads TGCAGCGTTGTGATTCAGTGGGCTCCCTACGAGCAGTACTTC. Translating gives CSVVIQWAPYEQYF.

V usage is TRBV12-5 and J usage is TRBJ2-3; D unresolved. Germline V gives CDR1 LGHNT, CDR2 FRNRAP. V was cut by 6 bases and J by 5 bases, with 12 bases left in between. This CDR3 is 13 amino acids long. CDR3 in amino acids: CASGLRLEDTQYF. DNA for the CDR3: TGTGCTAGTGGACTCAGGCTGGAAGATACGCAGTATTTT.

The rearrangement links TRBV10-3 to TRBJ2-2; tentatively, D is TRBD1 (6 bases). Germline CDR1 and CDR2: ENHRY and SYGVKD. V was cut by 0 bases and J by 2 bases, with 10 bases left in between. The CDR3 is 16 amino acids. CDR3 coding DNA: TGTGCCATCAGTGAGTCAACAGGGAGAAACACCGGGGAGCTGTTTTTT. As protein: CAISESTGRNTGELFF.

This chain uses TRBV4-1 with TRBJ1-1; no definite D call. Germline values: CDR1 MGHRA, CDR2 YSYEKL. The CDR3 has 14 amino acids. V shed 4 bases and J shed 2 bases, with 11 bases lying between them. The CDR3: CASSPSGANTEAFF. The CDR3 DNA is TGCGCCAGCAGCCCTTCCGGCGCAAACACTGAAGCTTTCTTT.

The V gene is TRBV10-3, the J gene TRBJ2-3; 9 bases are shared with TRBD2. Per the germline V gene, CDR1 is ENHRY and CDR2 is SYGVKD. V gave up 6 bases and J gave up 2 bases; unmatched junction bases: 9. The CDR3 has 16 residues. CDR3 residues: CAIRGTSGQITDTQYF. CDR3 bases: TGTGCCATCAGAGGAACTAGCGGGCAGATCACAGATACGCAGTATTTT.

Note on this clone: The sample contains more than one DNA sequence encoding this CDR3. The gene calls are TRBV11-2 and TRBJ2-5; the D is unclear. The CDR3 runs 12 residues. V lost 5 bases and J lost 5, with 9 bases in between. Germline CDR1 SGHAT, CDR2 FQNNGV. The CDR3 region is CASSLVRETQYF. CDR3 sequence (DNA): TGTGCCAGCAGCCTCGTGCGGGAGACCCAGTACTTC.